Below are 25 T cell receptor beta chains sequenced from a single sample in a study of T cell responses to AZD1222 COVID-19 vaccine. Clones were read by immunoSEQ multiplex PCR, and TCRdb kept only the in-frame ones, dropping some. The sample has approximately 99,000 clones, roughly nine tenths seen once; the top ten hold about 3%. The sequenced sample was peripheral blood, obtained on day 0 of AZD1222 vaccination. The receptors shown here come from an adult in good health.

This clone is categorized as medium-sized. The genes are TRBV28 and TRBJ1-1; 9 nucleotides match TRBD1. V was clipped by 5 bases and J by 5 bases; unmatched bases: 12. Germline V gene lookup returns CDR1 MDHEN and CDR2 SYDVKM. The CDR3 loop spans 16 amino acids. CDR3 amino acids: CASSPPGQGLGTEAFF. CDR3 sequence (DNA): TGTGCCAGCAGTCCCCCGGGACAGGGACTAGGGACTGAAGCTTTCTTT.

DNA of the CDR3: TGTGCCAGTAGTACGGGGGATGAATGGTCACCCCTCCACTTT. Residues: CASSTGDEWSPLHF. This chain links TRBV19 with TRBJ1-6; perhaps TRBD1 as D (5 bases). CDR1 is LNHDA and CDR2 is SQIVND in the germline V gene (reference sequence). The V gene lost 4 bases and the J gene lost 10 bases, with 14 bases spanning the gap. CDR3 length equals 14 residues.

The chain has TRBV5-4 and TRBJ2-1; possible D gene TRBD1, 6 bases. The germline V gene has CDR1 SGHNT and CDR2 YYREEE (reference sequence). The CDR3 has 15 residues. Trimming took off 3 bases at V and 2 bases at J, with 12 bases between the two ends. In DNA form, the CDR3 reads TGTGCCAGCAGCTCCGGGACAACCCCCTACAATGAGCAGTTCTTC. Protein product: CASSSGTTPYNEQFF.

J is TRBJ2-1 and V is TRBV29-1, with TRBD1 matching 7 bases. The junction had 3 bases not matched to a gene; V was cut back by 7 bases and J by 6 bases. CDR1 SQVTM and CDR2 ANQGSEA come from the germline V gene. CDR3 length: 11 amino acids. The CDR3 spells CSGHRGNEQFF. The CDR3 DNA follows: TGCAGCGGCCACAGGGGCAATGAGCAGTTCTTC.

The rearrangement joins TRBV29-1 to TRBJ2-5; weak D call: TRBD1 (7 bases). The CDR3 is 14 residues long. CDR1 SQVTM and CDR2 ANQGSEA come from the germline V gene. Trimming took 4 bases from V and 5 from J, leaving 17 bases between them. The CDR3 DNA is TGCAGCGTTGCAGGGGGGCTTGGCGGGGAGACCCAGTACTTC. This translates into CSVAGGLGGETQYF.

J is TRBJ2-7 and V is TRBV2; D is possibly TRBD2 (5 bases). Germline CDR1 SNHLY, CDR2 FYNNEI. The CDR3 covers 16 residues. Trimming left V 7 bases short and J 2 bases short, with 21 bases between. The CDR3 reads CASTETLGLNTYEQYF. The CDR3 nucleotides read TGTGCCAGCACCGAAACCCTCGGACTGAACACCTACGAGCAGTACTTC.

This clone appeared once. This chain joins TRBV10-3 and TRBJ2-1, with D possibly TRBD2 on 6 matching bases. V shed 6 bases and J shed 8 bases, with 14 bases lying between them. The CDR3 totals 13 residues. Germline CDR1 ENHRY, CDR2 SYGVKD. This CDR3 reads CAIRVISSDEQFF. CDR3 in DNA: TGTGCCATCAGAGTTATATCTAGCGATGAGCAGTTCTTC.

The J gene is TRBJ2-1, the V gene TRBV9; D may match TRBD1 or TRBD2 (5 bases each). With 4 bases removed from V and 8 bases from J, the gap between germline ends came to 10 bases. Germline CDR1 is SGDLS and CDR2 is YYNGEE. The CDR3 sequence is 12 residues long. The CDR3 DNA follows: TGTGCCAGCAGCATTAGGGGAGATGAGCAGTTCTTC. Protein product: CASSIRGDEQFF.

V is TRBV6-6 and J is TRBJ2-7; D is perhaps TRBD2 (6 bases). Looked up from germline, CDR1 is MNHNY and CDR2 is SVGAGI (reference sequence). This CDR3 is 14 amino acids long. V was pared by 0 bases and J by 3 bases, with 9 bases between. CDR3 in DNA: TGTGCCAGCAGTTACTCTCTGGACTACTACGAGCAGTACTTC. Amino acid sequence: CASSYSLDYYEQYF.

This clone appeared once. This chain uses TRBV7-3 with TRBJ2-2, with TRBD1 matching 9 bases. There are 17 residues in the CDR3. With V trimmed by 2 bases and J by 6 bases, 10 bases remained unmatched. Per germline, CDR1 SGHTA and CDR2 FQGTGA. CDR3 amino acids: CASSLEFGTGLPGELFF. CDR3 coding DNA: TGTGCCAGCAGCTTAGAATTTGGGACAGGGTTGCCCGGGGAGCTGTTTTTT.

J is TRBJ2-2 and V is TRBV23-1, with 9 bases aligning to TRBD1. TRBV23-1 is assigned to the ORF class and has an uncertain function. CDR3 length: 17 residues. Trimming took 6 bases from V and 4 from J; bases not matched to a gene: 12. CDR3 protein: CASRLEGDREGTGELFF. CDR3 coding DNA: TGCGCCAGCAGATTAGAAGGGGACAGGGAGGGCACCGGGGAGCTGTTTTTT.

The V and J genes are TRBV7-9 and TRBJ1-1; 8 bases align to TRBD1. The V and J ends lost 1 base and 3 bases, in that order; junction bases with no gene match: 10. Germline values: CDR1 SEHNR, CDR2 FQNEAQ (reference sequence). This CDR3 has 17 residues. CDR3 nucleotides: TGTGCCAGCAGCTTAGTGTCAGGGGGCGCATCGCACACTGAAGCTTTCTTT. It yields the protein CASSLVSGGASHTEAFF.

The genes are TRBV4-2 and TRBJ2-1, with D hard to call. Germline V CDR1 and CDR2: LGHNA, YNFKEQ. The CDR3 spans 15 residues. V shed 0 bases and J shed 0 bases, with 6 bases lying between them. The CDR3 is CASSQEVSSYNEQFF. As DNA, the CDR3 is TGTGCCAGCAGCCAAGAGGTGAGCTCCTACAATGAGCAGTTCTTC.

The chain employs TRBV4-1 and TRBJ1-4; possibly TRBD1 for D (5 bases). Germline V gives CDR1 MGHRA, CDR2 YSYEKL. V lost 0 bases to trimming and J lost 2 bases, with 10 bases between them. The CDR3 runs 16 residues. This CDR3 is CASSQDKGETNEKLFF. For the CDR3, the DNA is TGCGCCAGCAGCCAAGATAAAGGGGAGACTAATGAAAAACTGTTTTTT.

The chain links TRBV6-2 or TRBV6-3 to TRBJ1-1; 11 bases align to TRBD1. Germline V gene data show CDR1 as MNHEY and CDR2 as SVGEGT. Trimming removed 4 bases from V and 0 bases from J; junction bases left unmatched: 4. This CDR3 is 16 amino acids long. In DNA, the CDR3 is TGTGCCAGCAGTTGGGGGACAGGGGGTTTGAACACTGAAGCTTTCTTT. Translating gives CASSWGTGGLNTEAFF.

The rearrangement uses TRBV24-1 and TRBJ1-1, with D uncertain. Germline values: CDR1 KGHDR, CDR2 SFDVKD. V lost 4 bases, J lost 1 base, and 12 bases lay in between. The CDR3 covers 15 residues. CDR3 nucleotide sequence: TGTGCCACCAGTGACTCAAGACACCCGAACACTGAAGCTTTCTTT. Translated: CATSDSRHPNTEAFF.

V gene TRBV7-2 combines with J gene TRBJ2-1; 8 nucleotides match TRBD2. The germline V gene encodes CDR1 SGHTA and CDR2 FQGNSA. V lost 6 bases and J lost 2; bases outside the gene matches: 9. This CDR3 has 16 amino acids. For the CDR3, the DNA is TGTGCCAGCAGTTTACGCCGGACTAGCCCCTACAATGAGCAGTTCTTC. It codes for CASSLRRTSPYNEQFF.

This sequence joins TRBV5-1 and TRBJ2-1, with 9 bases aligning to TRBD2. Trimming at V came to 0 bases and at J to 4 bases, leaving 2 bases not matched to a gene. CDR3 length: 15 amino acids. Germline V gives CDR1 SGHRS, CDR2 YFSETQ. In DNA form, the CDR3 reads TGCGCCAGCAGCTTGGGCCTAGCGGGGTACAATGAGCAGTTCTTC. Encoded protein: CASSLGLAGYNEQFF. The full variable domain, its missing parts supplied by reference TRBV5-1 and TRBJ2-1, is KAGVTQTPRYLIKTRGQQVTLSCSPISGHRSVSWYQQTPGQGLQFLFEYFSETQRNKGNFPGRFSGRQFSNSRSEMNVSTLELGDSALYLCASSLGLAGYNEQFFGPGTRLTVL.

V is TRBV3-1 (or the pseudogene TRBV3-2) and J is TRBJ2-1; TRBD2 matches at 11 bases. The CDR3 runs to 15 residues. V dropped 1 base and J dropped 6; count of bases not matched to a gene: 2. CDR1 and CDR2 (germline): LGHDT, YNNKEL (reference sequence). The CDR3 DNA reads as TGTGCCAGCAGCCAAGTACTAGCGGGAGTCAATGAGCAGTTCTTC. Translation: CASSQVLAGVNEQFF.

V usage is TRBV7-9 and J usage is TRBJ2-5; no clear D. The CDR3 spans 12 residues. Per germline, CDR1 SEHNR and CDR2 FQNEAQ (reference sequence). V lost 4 bases and J lost 5, with 8 bases in between. The CDR3 loop reads CASSSRGETQYF. In DNA, the CDR3 is TGTGCCAGCAGCTCGCGCGGTGAGACCCAGTACTTC.

V usage is TRBV5-1 and J usage is TRBJ1-5; weak D call: TRBD1 (5 bases). This CDR3 spans 14 amino acids. In germline, CDR1 is SGHRS, CDR2 YFSETQ. Trimming removed 4 bases at V and 6 bases at J, with 14 bases between. The DNA for the CDR3 is TGCGCCAGCAGCCTAAGAGGGGAGAGTCAGCCCCAGCATTTT. Its translation: CASSLRGESQPQHF. The variable domain in full, with the rest retrieved from reference TRBV5-1 and TRBJ1-5, is KAGVTQTPRYLIKTRGQQVTLSCSPISGHRSVSWYQQTPGQGLQFLFEYFSETQRNKGNFPGRFSGRQFSNSRSEMNVSTLELGDSALYLCASSLRGESQPQHFGDGTRLSIL.

J is TRBJ1-2 and V is TRBV27; tentative D call: TRBD1 (5 bases). The ends were cut back, 3 bases at V and 4 bases at J, with 9 bases in the middle. CDR1 and CDR2 from the germline V gene are MNHEY and SMNVEV (reference sequence). The CDR3 sequence is 13 residues long. The DNA for the CDR3 is TGTGCCAGCAGTTTTTCCCAGGGCTATGGCTACACCTTC. This codes for CASSFSQGYGYTF.

This sequence joins TRBV4-2 and TRBJ1-5; D is possibly TRBD1 (5 bases). This CDR3 is 16 amino acids long. Germline loops: CDR1 LGHNA, CDR2 YNFKEQ. Trimming removed 0 bases from V and 5 bases from J, with 14 bases in between. This chain's CDR3 is CASSQERDRHYQPQHF. The DNA for the CDR3 is TGTGCCAGCAGCCAAGAGAGAGACAGACACTATCAGCCCCAGCATTTT.

This clone has only one observation. This chain connects TRBV1 to TRBJ2-1; whether TRBD2, the table's D call, matches the DNA was not checked. TRBV1 is a pseudogene locus. The CDR3 is 15 residues long. The CDR3 sequence: CTSSPGTSGANEQFF. The CDR3 bases are TGCACCAGCAGCCCCGGGACTAGCGGGGCGAATGAGCAGTTCTTC.

The rearrangement links TRBV2 to TRBJ1-6; a weak D match, TRBD1 (5 bases). CDR3 length equals 15 residues. Looked up from germline, CDR1 is SNHLY and CDR2 is FYNNEI. V lost 3 bases and J lost 9, with 15 bases in between. The CDR3 coding sequence is TGTGCCAGCAGTGAGCGACGGAGTGGGGGTTCACCCCTCCACTTT. It translates to CASSERRSGGSPLHF.